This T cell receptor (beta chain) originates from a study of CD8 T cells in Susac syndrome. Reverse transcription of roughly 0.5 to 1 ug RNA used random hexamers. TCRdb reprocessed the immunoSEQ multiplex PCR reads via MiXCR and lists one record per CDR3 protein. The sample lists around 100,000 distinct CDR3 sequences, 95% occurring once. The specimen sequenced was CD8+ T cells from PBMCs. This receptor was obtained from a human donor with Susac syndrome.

The CDR3 coding sequence is TGTGCCAGCTCCCCCGGGGAGTACACCTTAAACACTGAAGCTTTCTTT. Translating gives CASSPGEYTLNTEAFF. The chain joins TRBV18 to TRBJ1-1; unclear D gene. V dropped 6 bases and J dropped 2 bases, with 19 bases sitting between them. The germline CDR1 and CDR2 sequences are KGHSH and LQKENI. The CDR3 has 16 residues.